The entry that follows covers one T cell receptor beta chain sequence. The antigen remains unidentified. The entry originates in a study of graft-versus-host responses after intestinal transplantation. Study-wide results and caveats: Present in recipient marrow, GvH clones included some that appeared first in ileum or blood. Allografts from individuals with graft-donor T cell macrochimerism displayed high graft-versus-host to host-versus-graft clonal ratios.

Only in-frame clones appear in the TCRdb table, and some are missing; sequencing was by immunoSEQ multiplex PCR. The table shows over 85,000 clones, with 93% occurring only once. This clonotype was obtained from a human donor who received an intestinal transplant. The source material was unstimulated CD8+ T cells sorted from spleen or lymph node cells, sampled before intestinal transplant.

The CDR3 reads CATTAGSVQYF. CDR3 DNA: TGTGCCACCACGGCCGGCTCCGTGCAGTACTTC. This sequence joins TRBV6-5 and TRBJ2-7; unclear D gene. Trimming removed 10 bases at V and 9 bases at J, with 16 bases between. The CDR3 length is 11 residues. From germline, CDR1 is MNHEY and CDR2 SVGAGI.